What follows are 22 T cell receptor beta chains derived from one specimen sequenced in a study of blood T cell repertoires in COVID-19. The table came from immunoSEQ multiplex PCR; TCRdb's copy has only in-frame clones and leaves some out. The data hold around 170,000 clones, with nearly 80% observed a single time. Source material: peripheral blood. These receptors were collected from an elderly woman with acute or convalescent COVID-19.

V is TRBV7-2 and J is TRBJ1-1; the match to TRBD1 covers 7 bases. Per germline, CDR1 SGHTA and CDR2 FQGNSA. The CDR3 spans 13 residues. The V gene end was trimmed by 6 bases and the J gene end by 8 bases; junction bases not matched to a gene: 9. As DNA, the CDR3 is TGTGCCAGCAGGCGACAGGGTAGTATAGAAGCTTTCTTT. This gives the protein CASRRQGSIEAFF. Drawing the rest from reference TRBV7-2 and TRBJ1-1, the complete variable domain is GAGVSQSPSNKVTEKGKDVELRCDPISGHTALYWYRQSLGQGLEFLIYFQGNSAPDKSGLPSDRFSAERTGGSVSTLTIQRTQQEDSAVYLCASRRQGSIEAFFGQGTRLTVV.

The DNA for the CDR3 is TGTGCCAGTAGTCCCAAGACTAGCGGGGGGTCGAACACCGGGGAGCTGTTTTTT. Translation: CASSPKTSGGSNTGELFF. The chain joins TRBV19 to TRBJ2-2, with 13 positions matching TRBD2. The length of the CDR3 is 18 residues. The germline gives CDR1 LNHDA, CDR2 SQIVND (reference sequence). V lost 5 bases to trimming and J lost 0 bases; unmatched junction nucleotides: 6.

The table lists this clone with a count of one. The chain joins TRBV18 to TRBJ2-5; tentative D call: TRBD2 (6 bases). CDR1 and CDR2 (germline): KGHSH, LQKENI. The CDR3 consists of 13 residues. V gave up 3 bases and J gave up 3 bases, with 8 bases separating them. The CDR3 reads CASSPGLKETQYF. CDR3 in DNA: TGTGCCAGCTCACCGGGACTTAAAGAGACCCAGTACTTC.

The chain has TRBV2 and TRBJ1-5; D is uncertain. Trimming took 4 bases from V and 4 from J, leaving 14 bases between them. The CDR3 consists of 15 residues. CDR1 is SNHLY and CDR2 is FYNNEI in the germline V gene. The CDR3 region has the DNA TGTGCCAGCAGTGGTAGAGGGCGTGGGAATCAGCCCCAGCATTTT. Translated: CASSGRGRGNQPQHF. The complete variable domain, with remaining parts taken from reference TRBV2 and TRBJ1-5, reads EPEVTQTPSHQVTQMGQEVILRCVPISNHLYFYWYRQILGQKVEFLVSFYNNEISEKSEIFDDQFSVERPDGSNFTLKIRSTKLEDSAMYFCASSGRGRGNQPQHFGDGTRLSIL.

V gene TRBV19 combines with J gene TRBJ2-6; D perhaps matches TRBD1 (5 bases). The V gene lost 6 bases and the J gene lost 0 bases, with 9 bases spanning the gap. This CDR3 is built from 15 residues. CDR1 is LNHDA and CDR2 is SQIVND in the germline V gene (reference sequence). In nucleotides, the CDR3 is TGTGCCAGTAGCCAGGGCGGCTCTGGGGCCAACGTCCTGACTTTC. This gives the protein CASSQGGSGANVLTF. Full variable domain (missing parts from reference TRBV19 and TRBJ2-6): DGGITQSPKYLFRKEGQNVTLSCEQNLNHDAMYWYRQDPGQGLRLIYYSQIVNDFQKGDIAEGYSVSREKKESFPLTVTSAQKNPTAFYLCASSQGGSGANVLTFGAGSRLTVL.

The count of this clone is one. The CDR3 protein is CASSKIPRDLAGSYNEQFF. CDR3 coding DNA: TGTGCCAGCAGCAAAATACCGCGGGACCTAGCGGGATCCTACAATGAGCAGTTCTTC. This chain joins TRBV21-1 and TRBJ2-1; the table's D call TRBD2 went unverified against the DNA. TRBV21-1 has pseudogene status. CDR3 length: 19 residues.

This chain joins TRBV7-9 and TRBJ2-7, with 11 bases identical to TRBD1. V lost 8 bases and J lost 3; bases outside the gene matches: 6. The CDR3 runs to 14 residues. The germline V gene encodes CDR1 SEHNR and CDR2 FQNEAQ (reference sequence). The CDR3 DNA reads TGTGCCAGCGAAACCGGGACAGGGGGCTACGAGCAGTACTTC. Protein sequence: CASETGTGGYEQYF.

The genes are TRBV29-1 and TRBJ2-2; 9 nucleotides line up with TRBD2. The V gene's germline CDR1 is SQVTM and CDR2 ANQGSEA. V dropped 4 bases and J dropped 7; count of bases not matched to a gene: 10. This CDR3 is 15 amino acids long. CDR3 sequence (DNA): TGCAGCGTTGGCGGCGGGAGGGCCTCTGGCGGGGAGCTGTTTTTT. Residues: CSVGGGRASGGELFF.

A remark on this clone: One end of the junction does not line up with germline, which may come from a read error. This rearrangement joins TRBV19 to TRBJ2-1, with 9 bases identical to TRBD2. This CDR3 has 15 amino acids. Germline V gene lookup returns CDR1 LNHDA and CDR2 SQIVND (reference sequence). CDR3 loop: CASSLEVAGANEQFF. In DNA, the CDR3 is TGTGCCAGTAGTCTAGAGGTAGCGGGAGCCAATGAGCAGTTCTTC.

The table lists this clone with a count of one. This chain uses TRBV5-1 with TRBJ2-1; D is possibly TRBD1 (6 bases). This CDR3 contains 12 residues. The V gene's germline CDR1 is SGHRS and CDR2 YFSETQ. V dropped 0 bases and J dropped 13 bases, with 11 bases sitting between them. For the CDR3, the DNA is TGCGCCAGCAGCTTGGACAGGGTAATACAGTTCTTC. Translation: CASSLDRVIQFF.

This clone has more than one count but fewer than ten. The chain links TRBV7-9 to TRBJ2-5; TRBD2 matches at 13 bases. Germline lookup yields CDR1 SEHNR and CDR2 FQNEAQ (reference sequence). This CDR3 has 16 amino acids. The V gene end was trimmed by 6 bases and the J gene end by 2 bases; junction bases not matched to a gene: 6. In nucleotides, the CDR3 is TGTGCCAGCAGTGCCCCGGGACTAGCGGGGCAAGAGACCCAGTACTTC. This sequence encodes CASSAPGLAGQETQYF. The full variable domain, in which reference TRBV7-9 and TRBJ2-5 provide the parts outside the CDR3, is DTGVSQNPRHKITKRGQNVTFRCDPISEHNRLYWYRQTLGQGPEFLTYFQNEAQLEKSRLLSDRFSAERPKGSFSTLEIQRTEQGDSAMYLCASSAPGLAGQETQYFGPGTRLLVL.

V and J are TRBV5-1 and TRBJ1-4; TRBD1 might be the D (5 bases). Per germline, CDR1 SGHRS and CDR2 YFSETQ. V gave up 5 bases and J gave up 3 bases, with 11 bases separating them. The CDR3 consists of 14 residues. The CDR3 loop is CASRWGGSNEKLFF. The CDR3 bases are TGCGCCAGCAGATGGGGGGGTTCTAATGAAAAACTGTTTTTT.

The rearrangement uses TRBV6-5 and TRBJ2-7; 8 bases fit TRBD1. Trimming at V came to 6 bases and at J to 6 bases, leaving 13 bases not matched to a gene. The CDR3 has 15 residues. Germline-derived CDR1 and CDR2 are MNHEY and SVGAGI. The CDR3 bases are TGTGCCAGCAGGAACGACAGGGGACGGGTTGGCGAGCAGTACTTC. Its translation is CASRNDRGRVGEQYF.

V is TRBV24-1 and J is TRBJ2-5; D remains unclear. The V gene's germline CDR1 is KGHDR and CDR2 SFDVKD. Trimming shortened V by 6 bases and J by 3 bases, and 16 bases separated the two germline ends. The CDR3 runs 15 residues. The DNA of the CDR3 is TGTGCCACCAGTAACCTCCTTCTAGAGGAAGAGACCCAGTACTTC. This sequence encodes CATSNLLLEEETQYF.

This chain links TRBV7-2 with TRBJ1-1; 9 positions agree with TRBD1. Trimming took 2 bases from V and 3 from J; bases not matched to a gene: 4. The CDR3 is 15 amino acids. Germline CDR1 reads SGHTA; CDR2 reads FQGNSA. Here the CDR3 reads CASSLSGTGYTEAFF. CDR3 DNA sequence: TGTGCCAGCAGCTTAAGTGGGACAGGGTACACTGAAGCTTTCTTT.

This rearrangement joins TRBV14 to TRBJ2-5; no firm D call. Germline CDR1 SGHDN, CDR2 FVKESK. The CDR3 covers 13 residues. Trimming cost V 5 bases and J 1 base, with 8 bases left between them. The CDR3 bases are TGTGCCAGCAGCTACAGAATCCAAGAGACCCAGTACTTC. The encoded protein is CASSYRIQETQYF.

The J gene is TRBJ1-4, the V gene TRBV19; TRBD1 matches at 9 bases. The trim removed 7 bases at V and 8 bases at J, leaving 5 bases unmatched. Germline CDR1 reads LNHDA; CDR2 reads SQIVND (reference sequence). This CDR3 is 13 amino acids long. CDR3 loop: CASKRTGVEKLFF. In DNA, the CDR3 is TGTGCCAGTAAACGGACAGGGGTGGAAAAACTGTTTTTT.

This clone was found a few times. The J gene is TRBJ2-1, the V gene TRBV18, with a tentative D call TRBD1 (7 bases). Germline CDR1 is KGHSH and CDR2 is LQKENI. The CDR3 contains 13 residues. V was trimmed by 6 bases and J by 6 bases, leaving 12 bases between them. In DNA, the CDR3 is TGTGCCAGCTCGGAGGGACAGAGCAATGAGCAGTTCTTC. Translation: CASSEGQSNEQFF.

The chain has TRBV2 and TRBJ1-1, with 7 bases aligning to TRBD1. The ends lost 5 bases at V and 5 bases at J; junction bases unmatched: 8. Germline V CDR1 and CDR2: SNHLY, FYNNEI. The CDR3 is 14 residues long. CDR3 sequence reads: CASSYDRVGTEAFF. DNA of the CDR3: TGTGCCAGCAGTTACGACAGGGTTGGGACTGAAGCTTTCTTT.

This clone was detected only a few times. The chain recombines TRBV18 with TRBJ1-1; TRBD1 matches at 7 bases. The length of the CDR3 is 13 residues. Germline lookup yields CDR1 KGHSH and CDR2 LQKENI. After removal of 6 bases from V and 8 bases from J, the junction contained 9 bases not matched to a gene. The CDR3: CASSLKGAREAFF. The CDR3 region has the DNA TGTGCCAGCTCCCTCAAGGGGGCGCGGGAAGCTTTCTTT.

The rearrangement uses TRBV28 and TRBJ2-1; TRBD2 agrees at 12 bases. The CDR3 extends over 16 amino acids. Losses at the gene ends were 6 bases for V and 0 bases for J; bases not matched to a gene: 3. Germline CDR1 MDHEN, CDR2 SYDVKM. CDR3 sequence reads: CASRKTSGSSYNEQFF. CDR3 nucleotide sequence: TGTGCCAGCAGAAAGACTAGCGGGAGCTCCTACAATGAGCAGTTCTTC.

V and J are TRBV5-1 and TRBJ1-4, with D tentatively TRBD1 (5 bases). Trimming stripped 4 bases from V and 7 bases from J, with 17 bases between. Germline V gene lookup returns CDR1 SGHRS and CDR2 YFSETQ. This CDR3 region has 15 residues. The CDR3, as DNA: TGCGCCAGCAGCCCCCGACTTCTGGGGGGTGAAAAACTGTTTTTT. Amino acids: CASSPRLLGGEKLFF.